The clone carrying this T cell receptor beta chain appeared once. Its antigen remains unidentified. This CDR3 fails to terminate in the conserved phenylalanine or tryptophan, so it likely reflects a read error. Total RNA and DNA came together from about 21-30 mg of bulk tissue without cell sorting. This sample was included in a study of tumor-infiltrating lymphocytes in primary liver carcinoma. Overall study context: Recorded tumor stage was T1-T3 N0M0, with diameters of 4.2 to 10 cm.

The study's findings and limits: Researchers report that only about 7-25% of top clones turned up in all five tumor regions.

Total RNA (around 510 ng) served as template for TCR beta cDNA synthesis primed by a constant-region primer. Slightly modified ARM-PCR, run as three nested multiplex PCR rounds, produced the TCR beta libraries. In TCRdb, the multiplex PCR reads were re-called with MiXCR into one record per CDR3 protein. The sample gives 90,000 to 140,000 distinct CDR3 sequences, around 83% of which show up once; about 20% is in the top ten. Sequenced input: liver tumor tissue from sampling region 3. Subset meaning: tumor region T3, left-lateral pole. This TCR was recovered from a man aged 40-49 years with primary liver carcinoma and hepatitis B virus infection.

This chain's CDR3 is CASSLRLSGGELFI. The CDR3 DNA reads as TGTGCCAGCAGTCTGCGGTTAAGTGGCGGGGAGCTGTTTATC. The chain combines TRBV12-3 or TRBV12-4 with TRBJ2-2; no clear D. Trimming pared 5 bases from V and 7 bases from J, leaving 14 bases between. The CDR3 is made up of 14 amino acids.